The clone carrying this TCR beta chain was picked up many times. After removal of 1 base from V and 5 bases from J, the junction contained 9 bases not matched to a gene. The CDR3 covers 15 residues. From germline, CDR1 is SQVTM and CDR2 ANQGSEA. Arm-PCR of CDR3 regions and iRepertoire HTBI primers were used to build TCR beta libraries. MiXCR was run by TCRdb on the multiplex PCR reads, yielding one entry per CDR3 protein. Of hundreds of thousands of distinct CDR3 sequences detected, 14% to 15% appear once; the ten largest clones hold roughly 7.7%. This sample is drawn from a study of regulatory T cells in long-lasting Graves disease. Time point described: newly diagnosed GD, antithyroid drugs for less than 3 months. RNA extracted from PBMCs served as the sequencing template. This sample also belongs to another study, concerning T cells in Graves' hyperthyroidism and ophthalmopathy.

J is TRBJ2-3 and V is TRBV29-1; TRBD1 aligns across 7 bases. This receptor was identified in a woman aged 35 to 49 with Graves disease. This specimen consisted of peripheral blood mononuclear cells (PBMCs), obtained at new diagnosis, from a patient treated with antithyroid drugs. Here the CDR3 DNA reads TGCAGCGTTGAAGCCCTAGACAGGGCTGAAGATACGCAGTATTTT. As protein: CSVEALDRAEDTQYF.